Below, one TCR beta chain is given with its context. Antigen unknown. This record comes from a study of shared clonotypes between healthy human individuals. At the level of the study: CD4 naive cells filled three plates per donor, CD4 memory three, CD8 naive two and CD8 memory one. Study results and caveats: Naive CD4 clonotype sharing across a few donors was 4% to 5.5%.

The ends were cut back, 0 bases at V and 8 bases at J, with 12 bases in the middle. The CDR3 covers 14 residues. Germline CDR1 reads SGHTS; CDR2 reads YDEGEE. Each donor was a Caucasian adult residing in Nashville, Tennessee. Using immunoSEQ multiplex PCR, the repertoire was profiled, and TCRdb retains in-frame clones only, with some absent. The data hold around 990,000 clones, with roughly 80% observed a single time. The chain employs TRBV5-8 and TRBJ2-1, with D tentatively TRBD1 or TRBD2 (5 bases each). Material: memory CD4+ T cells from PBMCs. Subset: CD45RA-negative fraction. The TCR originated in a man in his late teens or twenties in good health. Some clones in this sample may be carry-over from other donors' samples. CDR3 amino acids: CASSLGFLGDEQFF. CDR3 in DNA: TGTGCCAGCAGCTTGGGGTTCTTGGGGGATGAGCAGTTCTTC.